What follows is one T cell receptor beta chain and its context. Its antigen is currently not known. The sample holds no much larger clone one base away, and base qualities are not on file. The cohort consisted of 600 to 700 healthy bone marrow donors. At the time of sampling, all cohort members were nominally healthy, though unrecorded immune exposures were likely present. The donor tested CMV seropositive, placing the donor among the 250 to 350 seropositive members of the cohort. Every donor gave a peripheral blood sample, and the peripheral blood mononuclear cells from that sample were used for TCR beta sequencing. The Qiagen DNeasy Blood Extraction Kit was used to extract genomic DNA from the blood cell samples. This record belongs to a study of cytomegalovirus exposure and HLA in healthy donors (dated by TCRdb to about 2017). Concerning the study at large: According to an earlier analysis of 587 of the donors, some 180 million T cells yielded 120 million or so unique TCR beta sequences and about 300 Gb of sequence data. An early release that covered about 600 HLA-typed donors contained about 300 gigabases of sequencing data and tens of millions of unique TCR sequences. Of the approximately 400 genotyped donors, approximately 82% fell in the genetic ancestry cluster associated with self-reported Caucasian donors. The study aimed to test whether cataloging public T cell receptors could reveal signatures of past pathogen exposure. The T cell repertoires of 550 to 850 subjects were profiled by immunosequencing and related to cytomegalovirus serostatus. In addition to the first cohort of several hundred subjects, a separate validation cohort of 100 to 150 different subjects was used. The study combined high-throughput TCR immunosequencing, statistical association of individual TCRs with disease status, and machine learning to predict cytomegalovirus infection status. A later analysis re-examined previously published TCR beta repertoires from 610 or so donors and added high-resolution HLA genotyping to investigate patterns of TCR occurrence. The later analysis used no new phenotypic data to find candidate immune exposures, relying instead on TCR beta sequences and their occurrence across donors. An earlier analysis of approximately 630 of the donors applied high-throughput TCR beta sequencing to assess whether each TCR beta V gene segment acted as functional or pseudogenic. Donor age, sex, ethnicity and CMV serostatus were compiled alongside the repertoire data. A later genetic analysis used genome-wide SNP genotypes for about three fifths of the roughly 700 donors, treating that subset as a discovery cohort. All discovery cohort repertoires had been generated on a single sequencing platform. HLA typing covered class I and class II loci at four-digit resolution. The number of donors typed differed by locus, with about 629-630 for A, B, C, DRB1 and DQB1, roughly 520 for DQA1, approximately 570 for DPA1, and some 470 for DPB1. About five DR-DQ haplotypes were treated as single units for association and clustering because of strong linkage in the cohort. On average, roughly 250,000 unique TCR beta nucleotide sequences were sequenced per donor among several hundred genotyped donors of the cohort, with 15% to 20% of those sequences being non-productive. Study-wide conclusions, independent of this receptor: The sequencing pipeline was judged likely to have produced a cluster of highly shared sequence variants as a technical artifact. Linkage disequilibrium might explain the correlated functional status among segregating V segments, but an unknown experimental factor could not be excluded. A later genetic analysis associated a missense DCLRE1C variant with V-gene and J-gene trimming of TCR beta chains, and an independent cohort replicated the association. Because some donors lacked HLA typing at each locus, the association tests relied only on the typed subset. A further reported finding was that TCR beta sequences accurately predicted the HLA-A and HLA-B alleles for most subjects in the first cohort. In vitro tests confirmed that a few of the cytomegalovirus-associated TCR beta chains recognize cytomegalovirus antigens. The only immune exposure information available for the cohort was CMV serostatus. In an earlier analysis of 587 of the donors, most TCR beta V segments appeared in productive rearrangements about 87% or about 30% of the time, broadly matching IMGT annotations. The authors suggested that the approach could potentially be generalized to other disease states and immunological phenotypes. A later analysis found that HLA-associated TCR beta chains were more clonally expanded and had lower generation probabilities than equally common non-associated chains. A later analysis found that most CMV-associated TCR beta chains appeared HLA-restricted, with HLA associations seemingly driven largely by CMV exposure. Some IMGT-functional V segments, including TRBV6-2 and TRBV6-3, could not be distinguished by the 87-base-pair reads and were therefore excluded. Seventeen rarely observed V segments, including chromosome 9 orphons, were excluded from the earlier analysis of almost 600 of the donors because counts were too low. While some public TCRs were present in many individuals, most TCR sequences turned up only very rarely across donors. The cohort was sequenced for TCR beta chains only, and without alpha or paired-chain data the features that could be detected were limited. A total of fewer than 200 TCR beta chains were listed by the study as associated with cytomegalovirus. Assigning TCR associations to individual alleles was difficult when HLA alleles, especially DR and DQ, strongly co-occurred. A later genetic analysis reported fewer N-insertions in productive TCRs among donors in an Asian-associated ancestry cluster than the roughly 720-donor mean. A later analysis reported that several top co-occurrence clusters appeared linked to parvovirus B19, influenza, CMV and Epstein-Barr virus. The classifier was reported to diagnose cytomegalovirus status with high specificity and sensitivity in both the original cohort and the validation cohort. At a false discovery rate of 0.05, a later analysis linked some 18,000 TCR beta sequences to specific HLA alleles. Presence/absence analyses assumed roughly uniform sequencing depth across donors, an assumption that may not hold. A later analysis found that TCR association rates varied across HLA loci, with DRB1 alleles showing the most associated TCRs and HLA-C alleles the fewest.

The cysteine opens and the phenylalanine closes a CDR3 of 15 amino acids. Just the 45-base CDR3 DNA is kept, in frame starting at base 1. CDR1 and CDR2, looked up from the germline V gene, are SGHRS and YFSETQ. Ends trimmed: V by 1 base, J by 5 bases; bases unmatched to a gene: 4. To prepare the library, the immunoSEQ multiplex PCR assay was applied. A mixture of 60 forward primers for TCR Vbeta segments and 13 reverse primers for TCR Jbeta segments was used in the multiplex PCR. The CDR3 region of rearranged TCR beta genes was amplified from genomic DNA with a multiplex PCR assay. The Illumina HiSeq System was used to sequence the amplified TCR beta libraries as 87-base-pair reads. The authors processed their data as follows. In a later analysis, roughly 80 million unique TCR beta chains were counted across the 650 to 700 repertoires, and about 10 million of these chains were shared by at least two donors. Raw reads were error-corrected and collapsed into unique sequences with a nearest-neighbor algorithm that merged closely related sequences to remove PCR and sequencing errors. CDR3 sequences were aligned to IMGT reference sequences to assign V, D and J gene segments. For a sequence to be retained, at least a six-nucleotide match to both a V gene segment and a J gene segment was required. Rearrangements were called productive when the CDR3 lacked stop codons and stayed in frame with V and J; all others were non-productive. CDR3 was defined by IMGT convention, running from the second conserved V-encoded cysteine to the conserved J-encoded phenylalanine. Sequences without an unambiguous match to a single V gene segment were excluded from the earlier analysis of approximately 560 of the donors. An earlier analysis of several hundred of the donors classified V segments as functional when productive rearrangements were above 56.7% and as segregating when the standard deviation between donors was above 5%. A statistical classification framework was built to diagnose cytomegalovirus status from the catalog of TCR beta chain sequences. A later analysis assigned V and J genes by comparing TCR nucleotide sequences with IMGT/GENE-DB human TR gene sequences. The TCRdist pipeline was used in a later analysis to assign CDR3 sequences and most-parsimonious VDJ recombination scenarios. In a later analysis, each TCR beta chain was defined by its CDR3 amino acid sequence together with its V-gene family, and reads without a unique V-gene family were excluded. To address suspected cross-contamination and a sequencing artifact, a later analysis removed around 600 highly shared, low-generation-probability nucleotide sequences. A later analysis calculated a clonal expansion index for each public chain from normalized within-repertoire ranks of inferred template counts. In a later analysis, generation probabilities were computed using a VDJ recombination model fitted to out-of-frame rearrangements, and the results were checked against IGoR. In a later analysis, TCR-TCR, TCR-HLA and TCR-CMV co-occurrence was scored with hypergeometric tests, and a repertoire-size bias correction was applied to TCR pairs. To estimate false discovery rates, a later analysis permuted the HLA or CMV assignments 20 times. A later analysis grouped co-occurring TCRs with DBSCAN, adding TCRdist sequence similarity when clustering within HLA-allele-positive subsets. Repertoires with fewer than 30,000 or more than 120,000 public chains, plus five repertoires with anomalous nucleotide sharing, were excluded from co-occurrence clustering. Not all clones reach the TCRdb copy of this immuneACCESS table, which keeps in-frame sequences only. Checked studies attribute under half of the gap to unresolved V genes and leave the rest unexplained. That table is the source of V, J and clone size, and D and trimming were worked out from the DNA. A total of fewer than 200,000 clones appear in this sample, 68% of them only once. The ten top clones hold roughly 4% of the sample.

What was sequenced was PBMCs. This receptor was identified in a woman aged 18 to 35 in good health and CMV-seropositive. The chain uses TRBV5-1 and TRBJ2-4, with TRBD2 matching 9 junction bases. At the DNA level, the sequence is TGCGCCAGCAGCTTGCTTAGCGGGGGCCAAAACATTCAGTACTTC. Translation gives CASSLLSGGQNIQYF.